The 5 T cell receptor beta chains given below trace back to one sample, sequenced in a study of OX40 agonist ivuxolimab in advanced cancers. Generated by immunoSEQ multiplex PCR, the TCRdb table keeps only in-frame clones and is missing some. The data contain about 64,000 clones, approximately 78% of them singletons. The sequencing used CD4+ or CD8+ T cells sorted from blood, collected in a trial of the OX40 agonist ivuxolimab. The receptors stem from an adult with an advanced solid tumor such as melanoma, head and neck, liver or kidney cancer.

V is TRBV4-3 and J is TRBJ2-7; 12 bases line up with TRBD2. The CDR3 extends over 16 amino acids. V dropped 0 bases and J dropped 2; count of bases not matched to a gene: 2. Germline-derived CDR1 and CDR2 are LGHNA and YSLEER. CDR3 in amino acids: CASSQDLAGGAYEQYF. In DNA, the CDR3 is TGCGCCAGCAGCCAAGATCTAGCGGGAGGGGCCTACGAGCAGTACTTC.

In DNA form, the CDR3 reads TGTGCCAGCAGTGACTCTCAAGGTCAGCCCCAGCATTTT. Translating it yields CASSDSQGQPQHF. The chain recombines TRBV6-4 with TRBJ1-5; no definite D call. V lost 0 bases, J lost 6 bases, and 6 bases lay in between. Per germline, CDR1 MRHNA and CDR2 SNTAGT. CDR3 length equals 13 residues.

This chain joins TRBV5-1 and TRBJ2-7; D unresolved. V lost 0 bases and J 2 bases, leaving 6 bases between the germline ends. Germline V lookup: CDR1 SGHRS, CDR2 YFSETQ. The CDR3 length is 13 residues. The CDR3 nucleotides are TGCGCCAGCAGCTTGGACCATGCCTACGAGCAGTACTTC. This translates into CASSLDHAYEQYF.

The chain joins TRBV18 to TRBJ1-4; D not resolved. The CDR3 has 13 amino acids. The ends were cut back, 0 bases at V and 6 bases at J, with 5 bases in the middle. The germline gives CDR1 KGHSH, CDR2 LQKENI. CDR3 sequence reads: CASSPPSDEKLFF. Here the CDR3 DNA reads TGTGCCAGCTCACCACCGTCAGATGAAAAACTGTTTTTT.

The chain links TRBV7-9 to TRBJ2-7; 10 nucleotides agree with TRBD1. V shed 0 bases and J 4 bases; nucleotides not matched to a gene: 6. The CDR3 contains 16 residues. Germline CDR1 reads SEHNR; CDR2 reads FQNEAQ (reference sequence). The CDR3 nucleotides are TGTGCCAGCAGCTTAGCGCTTGGGACAGGGGCTTACGAGCAGTACTTC. Translating it yields CASSLALGTGAYEQYF. The full variable domain, with the rest looked up from reference TRBV7-9 and TRBJ2-7, is DTGVSQNPRHKITKRGQNVTFRCDPISEHNRLYWYRQTLGQGPEFLTYFQNEAQLEKSRLLSDRFSAERPKGSFSTLEIQRTEQGDSAMYLCASSLALGTGAYEQYFGPGTRLTVT.